This record concerns one TCR beta chain sequence. The data stem from a study of monozygotic twins with inflammatory bowel disease. Incorporation of UMIs carrying a 6-nucleotide sample barcode was performed by template switching. One entry per CDR3 protein, without DNA, is what TCRdb gives after re-calling the 5' RACE reads. The sample has roughly 330,000 distinct CDR3 sequences. CDR3 length: 12 amino acids. The germline CDR1 and CDR2 sequences are SEHNR and FQNEAQ (reference sequence). The TCR was taken from a human donor with ulcerative colitis or Crohn's disease, or a healthy co-twin of an affected twin (not recorded which). Sequencing was performed on blood. The chain has TRBV7-9 and TRBJ2-1. The CDR3 sequence: CASSYRVGEQFF.